The clone carrying this T cell receptor beta chain was detected only a few times. Its antigen is not identified. The sample belongs to a study of CD8 T cells in ankylosing spondylitis. This CDR3 contains 18 residues. Trimming pared 0 bases from V and 1 base from J, leaving 19 bases between. Germline CDR1 reads DFQATT; CDR2 reads SNEGSKA (reference sequence). One entry per CDR3 protein, called by TCRdb with MiXCR from the 5' RACE reads. The sample records roughly 440,000 distinct CDR3 sequences, about a sixth being singletons. Study-level results: Researchers reportedly found disease-linked clones significantly enriched in matched ankylosing spondylitis synovial fluid. There was a TCR beta motif, made of 7 or 8 highly homologous variants, that appeared characteristic of ankylosing spondylitis blood.

The chain combines TRBV20-1 with TRBJ1-5; TRBD1 is a possible D gene (5 bases). The material sequenced was blood, either unsorted or a sorted T cell fraction (not recorded which). The TCR was taken from a male donor with ankylosing spondylitis. CDR3 sequence reads: CSARDRDDPRGSNQPQHF. CDR3 nucleotides: TGCAGTGCTAGAGACAGGGACGATCCACGGGGGAGCAATCAGCCCCAGCATTTT.